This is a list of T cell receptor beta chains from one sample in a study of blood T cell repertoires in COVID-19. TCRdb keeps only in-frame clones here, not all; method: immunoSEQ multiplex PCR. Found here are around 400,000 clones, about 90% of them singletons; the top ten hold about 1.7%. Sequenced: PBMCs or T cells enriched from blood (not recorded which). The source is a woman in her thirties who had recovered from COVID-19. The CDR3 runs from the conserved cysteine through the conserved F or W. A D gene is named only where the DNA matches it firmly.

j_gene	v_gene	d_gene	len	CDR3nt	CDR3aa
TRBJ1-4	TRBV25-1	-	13	TGTGCCAGCAGTGCTGGAGTTTATGAAAAACTGTTTTTT	CASSAGVYEKLFF
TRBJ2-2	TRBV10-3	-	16	TGTGCCATCAGTGACGCTAGCCGAAAGTACACCGGGGAGCTGTTTTTT	CAISDASRKYTGELFF
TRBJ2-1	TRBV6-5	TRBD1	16	TGTGCCAGCAGTTACTACGGACAGGGGGCGCGGAATGAGCAGTTCTTC	CASSYYGQGARNEQFF
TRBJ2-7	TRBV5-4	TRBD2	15	TGTGCCAGCAGCTACCCAGCGGGATCCAGGGACGAGCAGTACTTC	CASSYPAGSRDEQYF
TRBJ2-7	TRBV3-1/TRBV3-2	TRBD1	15	TGTGCCAGCAGCCAAGAGGACAGGGGGCAATACGAGCAGTACTTC	CASSQEDRGQYEQYF
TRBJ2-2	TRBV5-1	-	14	TGCGCCAGCAGCTTGGCCTCAGGGTCCGGGGAGCTGTTTTTT	CASSLASGSGELFF
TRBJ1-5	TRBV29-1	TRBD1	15	TGCAGCGCCACTCCGGGACAGGGGGAAAGTCAGCCCCAGCATTTT	CSATPGQGESQPQHF
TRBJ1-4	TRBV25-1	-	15	TGTGCCAGCAGTGAATCGCCACTCGGAGGTGAAAAACTGTTTTTT	CASSESPLGGEKLFF
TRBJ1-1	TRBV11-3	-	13	TGTGCCAGCAGCACGACAGTGAACACTGAAGCTTTCTTT	CASSTTVNTEAFF
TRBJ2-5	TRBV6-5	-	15	TGTGCCAGCAGTTACTATAGTAGGGGTGAAGAGACCCAGTACTTC	CASSYYSRGEETQYF
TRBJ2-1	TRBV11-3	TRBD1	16	TGTGCCAGCAGCTTAGCCAGACAGGGGGCGCGTAATGAGCAGTTCTTC	CASSLARQGARNEQFF
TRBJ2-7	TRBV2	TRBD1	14	TGTGCCAGCAGTGCAGGGGGTTGGACCTACGAGCAGTACTTC	CASSAGGWTYEQYF
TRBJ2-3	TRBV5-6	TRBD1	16	TGTGCCAGCAGCTTACTACAGACAGGGGGATTAGATACGCAGTATTTT	CASSLLQTGGLDTQYF
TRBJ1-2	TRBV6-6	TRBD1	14	TGTGCCAGCAGTCCCGGGACAGGGGCATATGGCTACACCTTC	CASSPGTGAYGYTF
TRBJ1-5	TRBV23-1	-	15	TGCGCCAGCAGTCAACGGTTGTTCAGCAATCAGCCCCAGCATTTT	CASSQRLFSNQPQHF
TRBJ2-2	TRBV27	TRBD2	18	TGTGCCAGCAGTCCGGCGGGGGCTAGCGGGGATATTACCGGGGAGCTGTTTTTT	CASSPAGASGDITGELFF
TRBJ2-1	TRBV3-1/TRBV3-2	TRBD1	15	TGTGCCAGTAGCCAAGGGGGCGGACGGTACAATGAGCAGTTCTTC	CASSQGGGRYNEQFF
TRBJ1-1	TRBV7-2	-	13	TGTGCCAGCAGCTTAAAGAGGAACACTGAAGCTTTCTTT	CASSLKRNTEAFF
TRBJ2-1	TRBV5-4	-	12	TGTGCCAGCAGAGCCGGAGGGAATGAGCAGTTCTTC	CASRAGGNEQFF
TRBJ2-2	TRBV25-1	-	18	TGTGCCAGCAGTGATGTATTAGTATGGACACATAACACCGGGGAGCTGTTTTTT	CASSDVLVWTHNTGELFF
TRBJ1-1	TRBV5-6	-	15	TGTGCCAGCAGCAGAAGACAGGACTTGAACACTGAAGCTTTCTTT	CASSRRQDLNTEAFF
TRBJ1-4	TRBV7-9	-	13	TGTGCCAGCGAACACACAACTAATGAAAAACTGTTTTTT	CASEHTTNEKLFF
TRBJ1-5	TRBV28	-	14	TGTGCCAGCAGTTTTGCCAGGGTGGGTCAGCCCCAGCATTTT	CASSFARVGQPQHF
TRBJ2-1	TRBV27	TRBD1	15	TGTGCCAGCCGCCTCCCGGGACAGGGGTTTGGTGAGCAGTTCTTC	CASRLPGQGFGEQFF
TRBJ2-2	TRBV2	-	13	TGTGCCAGCACAGTCGGGGGCACCGGGGAGCTGTTTTTT	CASTVGGTGELFF
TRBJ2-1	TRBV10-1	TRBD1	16	TGCGCCAGCAGTGGCAGACAGGGGGCTTGCTACAATGAGCAGTTCTTC	CASSGRQGACYNEQFF
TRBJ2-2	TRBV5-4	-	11	TGTGCCAGCAGCTTGTCGGGGGAGCTGTTTTTT	CASSLSGELFF